These 8 T cell receptor beta chains were sequenced from one sample in a study of blood T cell repertoires in COVID-19 (dated by TCRdb to the early 2020s). Library preparation employed the immunoSEQ multiplex PCR assay. TCRdb mirrors the immuneACCESS table, restricted to in-frame sequences. Some clones are absent from its copies; in checked studies, under half trace to an unresolved V gene, and the reason for the others is unknown. The sample profile shows tens of thousands of clones; more than 80% of them were found once. 7.3% of the sample belongs to the ten largest clones. Material: peripheral blood. These TCRs come from a human donor in a cohort sampled during active COVID-19.

The rearrangement uses TRBV12-3 or TRBV12-4 and TRBJ1-2; D is possibly TRBD1 (5 bases). The CDR3 consists of 13 residues. V was shortened by 6 bases and J by 0 bases, with 8 bases between the two germline ends. CDR3 DNA: TGTGCCAGCAGCCCGACAGCTAACTATGGCTACACCTTC. Translation gives CASSPTANYGYTF.

This chain joins TRBV6-5 and TRBJ2-7; D is perhaps TRBD2 (5 bases). CDR1 is MNHEY and CDR2 is SVGAGI in the germline V gene. The ends were cut back, 4 bases at V and 1 base at J, with 14 bases in the middle. CDR3 size: 15 residues. The CDR3 region is CASSSQRTGSYEQYF. DNA of the CDR3: TGTGCCAGCAGTTCACAACGTACGGGGTCCTACGAGCAGTACTTC.

This clone was counted a few times. The chain joins TRBV7-9 to TRBJ2-7; 10 bases fit TRBD1. The CDR3 is 14 amino acids. Germline V gene data show CDR1 as SEHNR and CDR2 as FQNEAQ (reference sequence). V lost 3 bases, J lost 3 bases, and 2 bases stayed unmatched. The CDR3 nucleotides read TGTGCCAGCAGCTTCGGACAGGGGGGCTACGAGCAGTACTTC. Translating gives CASSFGQGGYEQYF. Together with reference TRBV7-9 and TRBJ2-7, the CDR3 gives the full variable domain: DTGVSQNPRHKITKRGQNVTFRCDPISEHNRLYWYRQTLGQGPEFLTYFQNEAQLEKSRLLSDRFSAERPKGSFSTLEIQRTEQGDSAMYLCASSFGQGGYEQYFGPGTRLTVT.

This clone was seen once. The chain has TRBV29-1 and TRBJ1-2; D may be TRBD1 (5 bases). The germline V gene has CDR1 SQVTM and CDR2 ANQGSEA. The CDR3 is made up of 12 amino acids. Trimming removed 6 bases at V and 5 bases at J, with 13 bases between. The CDR3, as DNA: TGCAGCGTAGACCAGGGCTCATATGGCTACACCTTC. Translated, it gives CSVDQGSYGYTF.

The rearrangement links TRBV13 to TRBJ2-2; 7 nucleotides align to TRBD1. This CDR3 contains 19 residues. Trimming cost V 5 bases and J 1 base; bases outside gene matches: 16. Germline V CDR1 and CDR2: PRHDT, FYEKMQ (reference sequence). CDR3 region: CASSVTPGQSQVNTGELFF. The DNA for the CDR3 is TGTGCCAGCAGCGTAACACCGGGACAGTCACAGGTGAACACCGGGGAGCTGTTTTTT.

This clone has a single count. The chain employs TRBV7-9 and TRBJ1-4; a weak D match, TRBD1 (5 bases). The ends were cut back, 2 bases at V and 0 bases at J, with 7 bases in the middle. This CDR3 spans 15 amino acids. Per the germline V gene, CDR1 is SEHNR and CDR2 is FQNEAQ (reference sequence). CDR3 bases: TGTGCCAGCAGCTTAACAGGCGCAACTAATGAAAAACTGTTTTTT. This sequence encodes CASSLTGATNEKLFF. Using reference TRBV7-9 and TRBJ1-4 for the parts outside the CDR3, the full variable domain is DTGVSQNPRHKITKRGQNVTFRCDPISEHNRLYWYRQTLGQGPEFLTYFQNEAQLEKSRLLSDRFSAERPKGSFSTLEIQRTEQGDSAMYLCASSLTGATNEKLFFGSGTQLSVL.

This clone has more than one count but fewer than ten. This rearrangement joins TRBV27 to TRBJ2-7; the match to TRBD1 covers 9 bases. V dropped 5 bases and J dropped 2; count of bases not matched to a gene: 7. Germline V lookup: CDR1 MNHEY, CDR2 SMNVEV (reference sequence). This CDR3 is 15 amino acids long. CDR3 in DNA: TGTGCCAGCAGTCCTTCCGGGACAGGGACCTACGAGCAGTACTTC. Translation gives CASSPSGTGTYEQYF.

The rearrangement joins TRBV27 to TRBJ2-1; D might be TRBD2 (7 bases). Trimming removed 4 bases at V and 7 bases at J, with 17 bases between. There are 15 residues in the CDR3. Germline CDR1 and CDR2: MNHEY and SMNVEV (reference sequence). Written as DNA, the CDR3 is TGTGCCAGCAGTTCATTAGGGGGGGCGAGGAATGAGCAGTTCTTC. It translates to CASSSLGGARNEQFF.